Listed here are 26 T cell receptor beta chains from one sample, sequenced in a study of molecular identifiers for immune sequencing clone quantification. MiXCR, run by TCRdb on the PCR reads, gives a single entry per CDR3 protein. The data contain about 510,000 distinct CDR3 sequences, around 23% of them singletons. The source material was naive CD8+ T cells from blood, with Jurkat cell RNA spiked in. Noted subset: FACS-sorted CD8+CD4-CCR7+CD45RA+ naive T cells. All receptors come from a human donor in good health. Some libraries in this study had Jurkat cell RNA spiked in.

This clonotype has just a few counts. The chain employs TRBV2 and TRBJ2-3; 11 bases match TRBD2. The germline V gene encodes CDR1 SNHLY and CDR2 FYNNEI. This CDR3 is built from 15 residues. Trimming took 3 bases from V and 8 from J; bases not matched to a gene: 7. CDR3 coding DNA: TGTGCCAGCAGTGATGGAGGACTAGCGGGCCGTACGCAGTATTTT. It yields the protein CASSDGGLAGRTQYF. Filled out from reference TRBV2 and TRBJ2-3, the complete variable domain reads EPEVTQTPSHQVTQMGQEVILRCVPISNHLYFYWYRQILGQKVEFLVSFYNNEISEKSEIFDDQFSVERPDGSNFTLKIRSTKLEDSAMYFCASSDGGLAGRTQYFGPGTRLTVL.

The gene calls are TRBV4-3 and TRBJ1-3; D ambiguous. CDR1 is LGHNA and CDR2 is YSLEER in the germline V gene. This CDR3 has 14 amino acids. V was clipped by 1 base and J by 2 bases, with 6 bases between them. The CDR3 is CASSQGRAGNTIYF. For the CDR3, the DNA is TGCGCCAGCAGCCAAGGAAGGGCTGGAAACACCATATATTTT.

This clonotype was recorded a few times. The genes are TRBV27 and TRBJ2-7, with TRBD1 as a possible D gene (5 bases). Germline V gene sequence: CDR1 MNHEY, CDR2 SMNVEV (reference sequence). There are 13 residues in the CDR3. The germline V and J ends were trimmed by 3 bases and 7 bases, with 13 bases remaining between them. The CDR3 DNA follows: TGTGCCAGCAGTTTTGGGGCCCTGGGGGAGCAGTACTTC. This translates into CASSFGALGEQYF.

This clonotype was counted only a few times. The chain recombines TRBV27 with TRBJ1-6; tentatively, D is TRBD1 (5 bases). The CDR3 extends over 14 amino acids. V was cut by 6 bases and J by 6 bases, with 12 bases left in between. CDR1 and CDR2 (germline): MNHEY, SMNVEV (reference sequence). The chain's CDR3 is CASSSGTINSPLHF. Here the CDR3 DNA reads TGTGCCAGCAGCTCCGGGACGATTAATTCACCCCTCCACTTT.

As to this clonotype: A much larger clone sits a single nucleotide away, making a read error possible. The DNA for the CDR3 is TGTGCCAGCAGTCCCCACAGACAGGGGGCGAATAATGAAAAACTGTTTTTT. Protein sequence: CASSPHRQGANNEKLFF. This chain joins TRBV12-3 or TRBV12-4 and TRBJ1-4, with TRBD1 matching over 10 bases. This CDR3 has 17 amino acids. J was trimmed by 4 bases and V by 5 bases; bases with no gene match: 10.

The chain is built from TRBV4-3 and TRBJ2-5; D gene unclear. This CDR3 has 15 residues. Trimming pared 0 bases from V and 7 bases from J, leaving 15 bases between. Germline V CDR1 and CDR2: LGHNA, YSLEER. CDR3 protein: CASSQDVRSPGTQYF. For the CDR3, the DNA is TGCGCCAGCAGCCAAGATGTGCGGAGCCCGGGGACCCAGTACTTC.

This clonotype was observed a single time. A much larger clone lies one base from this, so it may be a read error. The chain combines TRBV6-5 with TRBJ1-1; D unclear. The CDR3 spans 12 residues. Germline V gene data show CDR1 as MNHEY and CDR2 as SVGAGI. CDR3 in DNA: TGTGCCAGCAGTTATTCGGAGAATGAAGCTCTCTTT. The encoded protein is CASSYSENEALF.

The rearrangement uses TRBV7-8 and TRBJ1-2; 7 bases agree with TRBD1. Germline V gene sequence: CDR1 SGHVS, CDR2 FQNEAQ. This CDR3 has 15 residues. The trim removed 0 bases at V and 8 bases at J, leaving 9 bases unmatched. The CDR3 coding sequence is TGTGCCAGCAGCTTAGCCACAGAGGGGGCGTTAGGCTACACCTTC. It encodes CASSLATEGALGYTF.

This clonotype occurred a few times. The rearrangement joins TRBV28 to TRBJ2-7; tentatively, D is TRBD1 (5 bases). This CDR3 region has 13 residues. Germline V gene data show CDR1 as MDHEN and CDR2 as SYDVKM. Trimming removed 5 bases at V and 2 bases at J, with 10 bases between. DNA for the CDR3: TGTGCCAGCAGTGCCCTAGGGGCCTACGAGCAGTACTTC. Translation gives CASSALGAYEQYF.

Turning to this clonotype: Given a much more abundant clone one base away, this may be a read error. CDR3 amino acids: CAGSPPGGGSNQPQHF. Here the CDR3 DNA reads TGTGCCGGCAGTCCCCCGGGGGGAGGGAGCAACCAGCCCCAGCATTTT. This chain links TRBV12-3 or TRBV12-4 with TRBJ1-5, with D possibly being TRBD1 (5 bases). The CDR3 spans 16 residues.

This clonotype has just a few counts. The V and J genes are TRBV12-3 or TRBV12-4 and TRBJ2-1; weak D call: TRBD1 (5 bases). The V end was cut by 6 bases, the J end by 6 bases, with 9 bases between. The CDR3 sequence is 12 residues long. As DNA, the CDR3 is TGTGCCAGCAGCCCAGGGTTCAATGAGCAGTTCTTC. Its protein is CASSPGFNEQFF.

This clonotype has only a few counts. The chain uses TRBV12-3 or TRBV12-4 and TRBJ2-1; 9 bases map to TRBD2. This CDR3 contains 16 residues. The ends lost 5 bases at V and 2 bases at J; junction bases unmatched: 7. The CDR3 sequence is CASSPIAGAPYNEQFF. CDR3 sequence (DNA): TGTGCCAGCAGTCCAATAGCGGGAGCCCCCTACAATGAGCAGTTCTTC.

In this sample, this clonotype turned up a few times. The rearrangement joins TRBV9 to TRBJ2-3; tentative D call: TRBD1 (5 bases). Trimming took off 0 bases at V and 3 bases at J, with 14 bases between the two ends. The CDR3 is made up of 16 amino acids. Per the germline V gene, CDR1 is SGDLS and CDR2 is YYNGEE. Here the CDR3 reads CASSVAWWQGTDTQYF. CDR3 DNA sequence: TGTGCCAGCAGCGTAGCTTGGTGGCAGGGAACAGATACGCAGTATTTT.

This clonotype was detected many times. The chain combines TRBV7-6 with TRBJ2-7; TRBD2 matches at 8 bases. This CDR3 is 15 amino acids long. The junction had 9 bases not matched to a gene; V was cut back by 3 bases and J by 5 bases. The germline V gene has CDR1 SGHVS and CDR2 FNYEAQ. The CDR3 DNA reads TGTGCCAGCAGCTTGGAAGCGGGGGCCCGCCACGAGCAGTACTTC. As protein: CASSLEAGARHEQYF.

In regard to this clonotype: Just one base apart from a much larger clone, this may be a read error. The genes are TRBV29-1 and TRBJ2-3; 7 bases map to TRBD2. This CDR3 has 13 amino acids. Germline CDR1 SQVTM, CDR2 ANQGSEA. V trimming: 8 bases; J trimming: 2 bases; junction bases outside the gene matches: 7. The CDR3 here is CSSWGGDTDTQYF. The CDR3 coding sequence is TGCAGCTCCTGGGGAGGGGACACAGATACGCAGTATTTT.

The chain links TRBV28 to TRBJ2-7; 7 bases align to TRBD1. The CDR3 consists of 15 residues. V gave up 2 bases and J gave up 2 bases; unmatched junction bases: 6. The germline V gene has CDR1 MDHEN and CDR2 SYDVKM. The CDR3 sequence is CASSLEGGGPYEQYF. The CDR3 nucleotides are TGTGCCAGCAGTTTAGAAGGGGGCGGTCCCTACGAGCAGTACTTC.

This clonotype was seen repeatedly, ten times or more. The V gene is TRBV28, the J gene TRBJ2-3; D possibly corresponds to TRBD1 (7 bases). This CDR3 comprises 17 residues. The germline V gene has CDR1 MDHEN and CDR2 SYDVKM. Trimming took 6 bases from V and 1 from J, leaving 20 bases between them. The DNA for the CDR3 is TGTGCCAGCAGCCAGATTCCGGGGGACAGCGGCACAGATACGCAGTATTTT. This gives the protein CASSQIPGDSGTDTQYF. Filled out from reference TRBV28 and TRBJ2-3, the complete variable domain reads DVKVTQSSRYLVKRTGEKVFLECVQDMDHENMFWYRQDPGLGLRLIYFSYDVKMKEKGDIPEGYSVSREKKERFSLILESASTNQTSMYLCASSQIPGDSGTDTQYFGPGTRLTVL.

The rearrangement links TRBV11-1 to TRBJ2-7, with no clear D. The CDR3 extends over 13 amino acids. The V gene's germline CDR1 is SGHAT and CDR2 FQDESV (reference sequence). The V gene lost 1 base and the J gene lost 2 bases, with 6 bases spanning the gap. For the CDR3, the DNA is TGTGCCAGCAGCTTAGGGTATACCTACGAGCAGTACTTC. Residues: CASSLGYTYEQYF. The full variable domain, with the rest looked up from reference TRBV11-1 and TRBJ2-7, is EAEVAQSPRYKITEKSQAVAFWCDPISGHATLYWYRQILGQGPELLVQFQDESVVDDSQLPKDRFSAERLKGVDSTLKIQPAELGDSAMYLCASSLGYTYEQYFGPGTRLTVT.

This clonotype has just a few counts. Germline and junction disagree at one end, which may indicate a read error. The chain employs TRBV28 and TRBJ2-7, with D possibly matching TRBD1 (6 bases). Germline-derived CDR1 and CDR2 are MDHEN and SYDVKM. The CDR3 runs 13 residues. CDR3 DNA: TGTGCCACCCGGGACACGAGCTCCTACGAGCGGTACTTC. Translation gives CATRDTSSYERYF.

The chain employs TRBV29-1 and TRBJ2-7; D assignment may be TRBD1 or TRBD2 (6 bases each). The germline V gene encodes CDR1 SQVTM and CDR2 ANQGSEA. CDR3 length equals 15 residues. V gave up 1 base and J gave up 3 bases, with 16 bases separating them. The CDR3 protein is CSVEGGAANIYEQYF. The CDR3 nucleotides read TGCAGCGTTGAAGGGGGGGCAGCCAATATCTACGAGCAGTACTTC.

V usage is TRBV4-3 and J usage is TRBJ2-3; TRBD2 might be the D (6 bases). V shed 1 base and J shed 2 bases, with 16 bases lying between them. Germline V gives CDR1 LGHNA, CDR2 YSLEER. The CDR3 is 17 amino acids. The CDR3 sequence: CASSQALLALSTDTQYF. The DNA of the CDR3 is TGCGCCAGCAGCCAAGCCCTACTAGCCCTATCCACAGATACGCAGTATTTT.

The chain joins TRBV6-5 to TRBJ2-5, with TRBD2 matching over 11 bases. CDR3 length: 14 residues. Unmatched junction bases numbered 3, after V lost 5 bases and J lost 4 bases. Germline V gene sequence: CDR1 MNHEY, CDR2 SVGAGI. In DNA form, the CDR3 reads TGTGCCAGCAGTGTAGCGGGGGGGGGAGAGACCCAGTACTTC. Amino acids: CASSVAGGGETQYF.

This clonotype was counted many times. This chain's CDR3 is CASSSGRVYGYTF. The CDR3 nucleotides read TGTGCCAGCAGCTCCGGACGGGTCTATGGCTACACCTTC. The rearrangement uses TRBV7-9 and TRBJ1-2, with no clear D. Germline values: CDR1 SEHNR, CDR2 FQNEAQ (reference sequence). The CDR3 contains 13 residues. The ends were cut back, 4 bases at V and 4 bases at J, with 10 bases in the middle.

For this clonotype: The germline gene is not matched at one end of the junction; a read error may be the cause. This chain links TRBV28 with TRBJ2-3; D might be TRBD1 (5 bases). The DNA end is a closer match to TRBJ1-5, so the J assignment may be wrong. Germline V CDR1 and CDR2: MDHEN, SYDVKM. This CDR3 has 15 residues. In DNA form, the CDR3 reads TGTGCCGGCAGCTATAGGGGAATTAGCACAGATACGCAGCATTTT. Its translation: CAGSYRGISTDTQHF.

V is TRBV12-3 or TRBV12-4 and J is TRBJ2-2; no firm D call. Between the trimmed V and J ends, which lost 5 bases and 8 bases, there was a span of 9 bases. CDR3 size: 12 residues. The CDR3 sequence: CASSPLRGELFF. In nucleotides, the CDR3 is TGTGCCAGCAGTCCTCTCCGGGGGGAGCTGTTTTTT.

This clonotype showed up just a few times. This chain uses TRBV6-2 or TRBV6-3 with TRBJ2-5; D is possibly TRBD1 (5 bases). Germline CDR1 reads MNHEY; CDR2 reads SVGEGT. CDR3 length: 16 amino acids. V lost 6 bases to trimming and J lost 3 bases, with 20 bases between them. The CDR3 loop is CASRRLGVPSKETQYF. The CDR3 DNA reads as TGTGCCAGCAGACGTCTAGGGGTCCCCTCGAAAGAGACCCAGTACTTC.